These 26 T cell receptor beta chains came from one sample sequenced in a study of chemoradiotherapy in HPV16-positive cancers (dated 2022 in TCRdb). Receptors were amplified or captured by the immunoSEQ multiplex PCR assay. Imported from immuneACCESS, the table was reduced by TCRdb to in-frame sequences with V and J called. These copies leave out some clones; in studies compared against another copy, an unresolved V gene accounts for under half, and the cause of the remainder is not known. The sample data list just over 15,000 clones, and over 70% of these were observed just once. The ten largest make up around 1.4% of the sample. The specimen was taken from a patient who underwent chemoradiotherapy. The receptors here all came from a human donor with HPV-associated anogenital cancer.

The V gene is TRBV15, the J gene TRBJ2-7, with D maybe TRBD1 (6 bases). CDR1 and CDR2 (germline): LNHNV, YYDKDF (reference sequence). The CDR3 covers 16 residues. With 1 base removed from V and 3 bases from J, the gap between germline ends came to 16 bases. CDR3 sequence: CATSRVATGNDYEQYF. The CDR3 nucleotides read TGTGCCACCAGCAGAGTCGCAACAGGGAACGACTACGAGCAGTACTTC.

This chain joins TRBV13 and TRBJ2-3, with a tentative D call TRBD1 (5 bases). The CDR3 loop spans 16 amino acids. The V end was cut by 4 bases, the J end by 0 bases, with 14 bases between. The germline V gene has CDR1 PRHDT and CDR2 FYEKMQ (reference sequence). The CDR3 loop reads CASSSSTDSSTDTQYF. In nucleotides, the CDR3 is TGTGCCAGCAGCTCCTCGACAGATTCTAGCACAGATACGCAGTATTTT.

DNA for the CDR3: TGCGCCAGCAGCTTGGTTCAGGGGGCCTACAATGAGCAGTTCTTC. Its translation: CASSLVQGAYNEQFF. The chain recombines TRBV5-1 with TRBJ2-1, with 7 bases lining up with TRBD1. The V gene end was trimmed by 0 bases and the J gene end by 2 bases; junction bases not matched to a gene: 2. This CDR3 contains 15 residues. Germline CDR1 and CDR2: SGHRS and YFSETQ.

The chain joins TRBV11-2 to TRBJ2-5, with 7 positions matching TRBD2. Germline V gene lookup returns CDR1 SGHAT and CDR2 FQNNGV. V trimming: 7 bases; J trimming: 5 bases; junction bases outside the gene matches: 16. The CDR3 sequence is 16 residues long. CDR3 nucleotides: TGTGCCAGCAAACACCTCGCGCGGGGGTTGACGGAGACCCAGTACTTC. Its protein is CASKHLARGLTETQYF.

This clone occurred once. The chain recombines TRBV9 with TRBJ1-5; a weak D match, TRBD1 (6 bases). Germline-derived CDR1 and CDR2 are SGDLS and YYNGEE. The length of the CDR3 is 13 residues. Deletions cut 0 bases from V and 7 bases from J, with 8 bases between. The CDR3 coding sequence is TGTGCCAGCAGCGTAGGGGACACCCAGCCCCAGCATTTT. Amino acid sequence: CASSVGDTQPQHF.

This clone was detected only a few times. V usage is TRBV6-4 and J usage is TRBJ1-2; D may be TRBD1 (5 bases). Deletions cut 4 bases from V and 11 bases from J, with 17 bases between. The V gene's germline CDR1 is MRHNA and CDR2 SNTAGT. CDR3 length: 13 amino acids. The CDR3 sequence: CASSGARVGTYTF. The CDR3 DNA follows: TGTGCCAGCAGTGGGGCCAGGGTCGGGACTTACACCTTC.

The V call is TRBV5-4, the J call TRBJ2-5; possibly TRBD2 for D (7 bases). V dropped 3 bases and J dropped 1 base, with 16 bases sitting between them. Germline V gives CDR1 SGHNT, CDR2 YYREEE (reference sequence). This CDR3 spans 16 amino acids. This chain's CDR3 is CASSYSGGGLQETQYF. CDR3 DNA: TGTGCCAGCAGCTATAGCGGCGGGGGCCTCCAAGAGACCCAGTACTTC.

V is TRBV6-5 and J is TRBJ1-2; 8 bases map to TRBD1. The CDR3 length is 14 residues. The germline V gene has CDR1 MNHEY and CDR2 SVGAGI. The V segment lost 5 bases and the J segment 7 bases; nucleotides outside the gene matches: 9. The CDR3 DNA reads as TGTGCCAGCAGTCTCTCAGGGGGCGGGGGTGGCTACACCTTC. It encodes CASSLSGGGGGYTF.

This clone was found a few times. The genes are TRBV10-3 and TRBJ2-7; 7 nucleotides agree with TRBD1. The V segment lost 5 bases and the J segment 4 bases; nucleotides outside the gene matches: 5. CDR1 and CDR2 (germline): ENHRY, SYGVKD. This CDR3 contains 13 residues. The CDR3 loop reads CAISRDREYEQYF. The CDR3, as DNA: TGTGCCATCAGTCGGGACAGAGAGTACGAGCAGTACTTC.

The V call is TRBV2, the J call TRBJ2-5; 8 nucleotides align to TRBD1. The germline V gene has CDR1 SNHLY and CDR2 FYNNEI. Trimming took 11 bases from V and 5 from J; bases not matched to a gene: 13. The CDR3 is made up of 14 amino acids. DNA of the CDR3: TGTGCCGCTGATGCTTCGACAGGGGTTGAGACCCAGTACTTC. Encoded protein: CAADASTGVETQYF.

This chain uses TRBV9 with TRBJ2-4; TRBD2 agrees at 8 bases. Germline loops: CDR1 SGDLS, CDR2 YYNGEE. The CDR3 has 15 amino acids. V lost 4 bases and J lost 9; bases outside the gene matches: 12. CDR3 residues: CASSPGGAVGSIQYF. DNA of the CDR3: TGTGCCAGCAGCCCCGGGGGGGCCGTGGGTAGCATTCAGTACTTC.

CDR3 loop: CASSLEWGREYGYTF. In DNA, the CDR3 is TGTGCCAGCAGCTTAGAATGGGGCAGGGAGTATGGCTACACCTTC. This chain links TRBV7-8 with TRBJ1-2; possibly TRBD1 for D (5 bases). V was shortened by 1 base and J by 5 bases, with 14 bases between the two germline ends. Germline V gives CDR1 SGHVS, CDR2 FQNEAQ. The CDR3 length is 15 residues.

The chain employs TRBV10-2 and TRBJ1-1, with 7 bases matching TRBD1. The CDR3 covers 16 residues. Germline V gene sequence: CDR1 WSHSY, CDR2 SAAADI. Trimming took 2 bases from V and 3 from J; bases not matched to a gene: 9. The CDR3 DNA reads as TGCGCCAGCAGTGAGATCGGTTTCAGGGGGTACACTGAAGCTTTCTTT. This codes for CASSEIGFRGYTEAFF.

This clone was seen once. The chain carries TRBV6-5 and TRBJ1-2; unclear D gene. This CDR3 region has 13 residues. Germline values: CDR1 MNHEY, CDR2 SVGAGI. The ends were cut back, 2 bases at V and 4 bases at J, with 8 bases in the middle. The DNA for the CDR3 is TGTGCCAGCAGTTACCGAAAATTCTATGGCTACACCTTC. It is translated as CASSYRKFYGYTF.

The chain couples TRBV7-9 to TRBJ1-3; possibly TRBD1 for D (5 bases). Trimming took 3 bases from V and 3 from J, leaving 15 bases between them. The V gene's germline CDR1 is SEHNR and CDR2 FQNEAQ (reference sequence). The CDR3 loop spans 16 amino acids. CDR3 nucleotide sequence: TGTGCCAGCAGCTTGACGGTCGGGGCGTTTGGAAACACCATATATTTT. This codes for CASSLTVGAFGNTIYF.

Here the CDR3 DNA reads TGTGCCAGCAGCGTAGAAGGGAACCCCCACGAGACCCAGTACTTC. The encoded protein is CASSVEGNPHETQYF. V gene TRBV9 combines with J gene TRBJ2-5; D remains unclear. The V and J ends lost 0 bases and 5 bases respectively, with 14 bases between them. Germline V gives CDR1 SGDLS, CDR2 YYNGEE. The CDR3 sequence is 15 residues long.

The rearrangement joins TRBV12-5 to TRBJ2-4; 8 nucleotides line up with TRBD1. V lost 5 bases to trimming and J lost 2 bases; unmatched junction nucleotides: 5. The CDR3 extends over 15 amino acids. The V gene's germline CDR1 is LGHNT and CDR2 FRNRAP. The CDR3: CASGPGGATKNIQYF. The CDR3 DNA follows: TGTGCTAGTGGTCCAGGGGGCGCGACCAAAAACATTCAGTACTTC.

This chain joins TRBV7-3 and TRBJ1-1; no clear D gene. The CDR3 is made up of 13 amino acids. The V gene lost 8 bases and the J gene lost 5 bases, with 15 bases spanning the gap. CDR1 is SGHTA, CDR2 FQGTGA, per germline. The CDR3 DNA is TGTGCCAGCGGAGAGGGTCGTAAAACTGAAGCTTTCTTT. This sequence encodes CASGEGRKTEAFF. Combining the CDR3 with reference TRBV7-3 and TRBJ1-1 gives the whole variable domain GAGVSQTPSNKVTEKGKYVELRCDPISGHTALYWYRQSLGQGPEFLIYFQGTGAADDSGLPNDRFFAVRPEGSVSTLKIQRTERGDSAVYLCASGEGRKTEAFFGQGTRLTVV.

The chain employs TRBV5-6 and TRBJ2-7, with D perhaps given as TRBD1 or TRBD2 (5 bases each). CDR1 is SGHDT and CDR2 is YYEEEE in the germline V gene. V was pared by 6 bases and J by 4 bases, with 20 bases between. The CDR3 loop spans 15 amino acids. The CDR3 nucleotides are TGTGCCAGCACCCCCCGGGGCAGACTACAGTACGAGCAGTACTTC. It specifies CASTPRGRLQYEQYF.

The J gene is TRBJ2-1, the V gene TRBV7-3, with a tentative D call TRBD2 (5 bases). In germline, CDR1 is SGHTA, CDR2 FQGTGA. V was cut by 2 bases and J by 2 bases, with 7 bases left in between. This CDR3 contains 14 residues. DNA for the CDR3: TGTGCCAGCAGCTTACAGGAGGCCTACAATGAGCAGTTCTTC. Residues: CASSLQEAYNEQFF.

This chain connects TRBV11-2 to TRBJ2-1, with D perhaps matching TRBD1 (6 bases). Per germline, CDR1 SGHAT and CDR2 FQNNGV. The CDR3 sequence is 15 residues long. V lost 5 bases and J lost 9, with 20 bases in between. CDR3 residues: CASSAQTVQGSEQFF. CDR3 in DNA: TGTGCCAGCAGCGCCCAAACGGTACAGGGATCTGAGCAGTTCTTC.

The chain is built from TRBV5-1 and TRBJ2-7, with D tentatively TRBD2 (6 bases). CDR3 length equals 15 residues. Germline V gene sequence: CDR1 SGHRS, CDR2 YFSETQ. V shed 0 bases and J shed 3 bases, with 13 bases lying between them. As DNA, the CDR3 is TGCGCCAGCAGCTTGGCCTGGGGGGAAAACTACGAGCAGTACTTC. Its protein product is CASSLAWGENYEQYF.

The chain couples TRBV11-3 to TRBJ2-1; possible D gene TRBD1, 6 bases. Trimming removed 3 bases from V and 0 bases from J, with 9 bases in between. Germline loops: CDR1 SGHNT, CDR2 YENEEA. This CDR3 has 15 amino acids. The CDR3 DNA follows: TGTGCCAGCAGCTTCAGGGGCACCTCCTACAATGAGCAGTTCTTC. Its protein product is CASSFRGTSYNEQFF.

By frequency in the sample, this clone is medium-sized (0.01 to 0.1%). The chain joins TRBV12-5 to TRBJ2-2; D possibly corresponds to TRBD2 (6 bases). Germline V gene data show CDR1 as LGHNT and CDR2 as FRNRAP. This CDR3 is 14 amino acids long. V shed 0 bases and J shed 5 bases, with 7 bases lying between them. The CDR3 DNA follows: TGTGCTAGTGGTTTGGTACGGGGGACCGGGGAGCTGTTTTTT. It translates to CASGLVRGTGELFF.

The chain recombines TRBV30 with TRBJ1-2; a possible D gene is TRBD1 (5 bases). Germline CDR1 GTSNPN, CDR2 SVGIG (reference sequence). The germline V and J ends were trimmed by 5 bases and 4 bases, with 14 bases remaining between them. The CDR3 totals 13 residues. The CDR3 loop reads CAWVRGTAYGYTF. CDR3 in DNA: TGTGCCTGGGTCCGAGGGACGGCCTATGGCTACACCTTC.

The chain couples TRBV5-1 to TRBJ2-1; no clear D. The length of the CDR3 is 14 residues. Trimming took 0 bases from V and 7 from J, leaving 11 bases between them. CDR1 and CDR2 (germline): SGHRS, YFSETQ. CDR3 coding DNA: TGCGCCAGCAGCTTGGGGAATAGGGTGAATGAGCAGTTCTTC. Translation gives CASSLGNRVNEQFF.